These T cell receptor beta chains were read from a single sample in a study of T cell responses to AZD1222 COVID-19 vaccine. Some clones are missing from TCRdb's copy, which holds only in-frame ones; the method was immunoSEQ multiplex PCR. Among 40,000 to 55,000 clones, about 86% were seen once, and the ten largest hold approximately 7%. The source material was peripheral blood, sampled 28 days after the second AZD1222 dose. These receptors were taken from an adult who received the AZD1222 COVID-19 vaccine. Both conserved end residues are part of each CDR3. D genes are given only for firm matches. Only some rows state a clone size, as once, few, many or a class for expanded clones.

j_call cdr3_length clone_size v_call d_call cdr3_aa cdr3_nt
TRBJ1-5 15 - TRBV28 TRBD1 CASSFSDRGNQPQHF TGTGCCAGCAGTTTCTCGGACAGGGGGAATCAGCCCCAGCATTTT
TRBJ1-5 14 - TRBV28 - CASSFEQGRQPQHF TGTGCCAGCAGTTTTGAACAGGGACGTCAGCCCCAGCATTTT
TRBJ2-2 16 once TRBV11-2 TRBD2 CASRALREGWTGELFF TGTGCCAGCCGCGCGTTGCGGGAGGGTTGGACCGGGGAGCTGTTTTTT
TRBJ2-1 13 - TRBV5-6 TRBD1 CASSGDRANEQFF TGTGCCAGCAGCGGGGACAGGGCAAATGAGCAGTTCTTC
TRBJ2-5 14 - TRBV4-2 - CASSQETRLETQYF TGTGCCAGCAGCCAAGAGACACGGCTGGAGACCCAGTACTTC
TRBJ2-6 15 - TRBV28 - CASTGVPSGANVLTF TGTGCCAGCACAGGGGTCCCCTCTGGGGCCAACGTCCTGACTTTC
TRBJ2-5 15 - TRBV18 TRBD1 CASSPWTGGEGTQYF TGTGCCAGCTCACCTTGGACAGGGGGCGAGGGGACCCAGTACTTC
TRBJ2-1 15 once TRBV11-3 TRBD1 CASSDRQGGDNEQFF TGTGCCAGCAGTGACCGACAGGGTGGGGACAATGAGCAGTTCTTC
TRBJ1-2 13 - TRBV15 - CATSVDSKGGYTF TGTGCCACCAGCGTAGACAGTAAGGGTGGCTACACCTTC
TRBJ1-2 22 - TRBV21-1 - CASSKAGWEGNIIFPIRCGYTF TGTGCCAGCAGCAAAGCTGGGTGGGAGGGAAACATCATATTCCCTATTCGATGCGGCTACACCTTC
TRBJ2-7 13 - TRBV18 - CASSPRTDFEQYF TGTGCCAGCTCACCAAGGACAGACTTCGAGCAGTACTTC
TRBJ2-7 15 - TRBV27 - CASSPSSQSSYEQYF TGTGCCAGCAGCCCCTCCTCCCAGAGCTCCTACGAGCAGTACTTC
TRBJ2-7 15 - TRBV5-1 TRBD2 CASSFETSESYEQYF TGCGCCAGCAGCTTCGAGACTAGCGAATCCTACGAGCAGTACTTC
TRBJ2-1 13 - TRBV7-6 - CASRPSVPNEQFF TGTGCCAGCAGACCTTCAGTGCCCAATGAGCAGTTCTTC
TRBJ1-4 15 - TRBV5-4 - CASSAYRDQNEKLFF TGTGCCAGCAGCGCCTACAGGGACCAAAATGAAAAACTGTTTTTT
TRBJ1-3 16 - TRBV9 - CASSVVSANSGNTIYF TGTGCCAGCAGCGTAGTCAGCGCCAACTCTGGAAACACCATATATTTT
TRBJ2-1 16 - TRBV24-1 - CATSSATRGGFNEQFF TGTGCCACCAGCTCCGCGACTAGAGGGGGTTTCAATGAGCAGTTCTTC
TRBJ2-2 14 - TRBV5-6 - CASSLRQTTGELFF TGTGCCAGCAGCTTGCGACAGACAACCGGGGAGCTGTTTTTT
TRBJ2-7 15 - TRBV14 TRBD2 CASSPLAGGGYEQYF TGTGCCAGCAGCCCTTTGGCGGGAGGGGGCTACGAGCAGTACTTC
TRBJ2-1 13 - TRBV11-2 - CASSLDLRERQFF TGTGCCAGCAGCTTAGATCTACGGGAGAGGCAGTTCTTC
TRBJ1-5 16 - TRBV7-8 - CASSATIAHSNQPQHF TGTGCCAGCAGCGCTACAATCGCTCATAGCAATCAGCCCCAGCATTTT
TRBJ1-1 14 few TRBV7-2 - CASSSWGAETEAFF TGTGCCAGCAGCTCCTGGGGGGCTGAGACTGAAGCTTTCTTT
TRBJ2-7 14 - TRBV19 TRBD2 CASSISSGSYEQYF TGTGCCAGTAGTATTTCTAGCGGGAGCTACGAGCAGTACTTC
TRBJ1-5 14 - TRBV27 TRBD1 CASSPGQANQPQHF TGTGCCAGCAGTCCCGGACAGGCCAATCAGCCCCAGCATTTT
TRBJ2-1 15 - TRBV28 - CASSLIQGAYNEQFF TGTGCCAGCAGTTTAATTCAGGGAGCCTACAATGAGCAGTTCTTC
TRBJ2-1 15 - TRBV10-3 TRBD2 CAIKPGLAEYNEQFF TGTGCCATCAAACCGGGACTAGCGGAATACAATGAGCAGTTCTTC
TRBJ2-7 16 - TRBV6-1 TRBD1 CASSGPTGTGGFEQYF TGTGCCAGCAGTGGCCCTACCGGGACAGGGGGCTTTGAGCAGTACTTC
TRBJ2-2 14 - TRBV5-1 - CASSLGTVAGELFF TGCGCCAGCAGCTTGGGGACGGTAGCCGGGGAGCTGTTTTTT
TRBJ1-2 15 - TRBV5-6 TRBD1 CASSPRDRGWYGYTF TGTGCCAGCAGCCCACGGGACAGGGGATGGTATGGCTACACCTTC
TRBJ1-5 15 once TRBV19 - CASSKGPGSNQPQHF TGTGCCAGTAGTAAGGGCCCAGGGAGCAATCAGCCCCAGCATTTT
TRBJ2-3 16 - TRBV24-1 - CATSDFGGLSTDTQYF TGTGCCACCAGTGATTTCGGCGGGTTGAGCACAGATACGCAGTATTTT
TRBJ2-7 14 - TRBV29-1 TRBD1 CSVQKTGGFYEQYF TGCAGCGTACAAAAGACAGGGGGTTTTTACGAGCAGTACTTC
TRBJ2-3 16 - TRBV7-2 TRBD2 CASSFLAGGRSDTQYF TGTGCCAGCAGCTTCCTAGCGGGAGGGCGATCAGATACGCAGTATTTT
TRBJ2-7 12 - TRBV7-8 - CASSLTGYEQYF TGTGCCAGCAGCCTTACGGGGTACGAGCAGTACTTC
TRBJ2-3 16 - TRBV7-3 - CASSPGTPVATDTQYF TGTGCCAGCAGCCCCGGGACCCCCGTGGCCACAGATACGCAGTATTTT
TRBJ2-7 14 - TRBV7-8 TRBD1 CASGRDRVINEQYF TGTGCCAGCGGCCGGGACAGGGTAATAAACGAGCAGTACTTC
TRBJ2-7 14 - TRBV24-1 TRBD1 CATSDRDRVHEQYF TGTGCCACCAGTGACCGTGACAGGGTCCACGAGCAGTACTTC
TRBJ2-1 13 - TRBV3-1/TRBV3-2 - CASSQDWGNEQFF TGTGCCAGCAGCCAAGATTGGGGTAATGAGCAGTTCTTC
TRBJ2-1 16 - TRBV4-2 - CASSQDPGQGLNEQFF TGTGCCAGCAGCCAAGATCCGGGGCAAGGGTTGAATGAGCAGTTCTTC
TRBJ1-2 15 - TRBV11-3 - CASSSQGNVVDGYTF TGTGCCAGCAGCTCACAGGGTAACGTGGTCGATGGCTACACCTTC
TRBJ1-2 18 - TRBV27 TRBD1 CASSRKGQVTGSAYGYTF TGTGCCAGCAGTCGCAAGGGACAGGTTACCGGTTCAGCCTATGGCTACACCTTC
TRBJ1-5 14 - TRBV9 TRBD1 CASSGDSFNQPQHF TGTGCCAGCAGCGGGGACAGCTTCAATCAGCCCCAGCATTTT
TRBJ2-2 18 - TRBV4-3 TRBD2 CASSQVAGGHANTGELFF TGCGCCAGCAGCCAGGTAGCGGGAGGTCATGCGAACACCGGGGAGCTGTTTTTT
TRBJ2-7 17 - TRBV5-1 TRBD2 CASSLGLAGGPSYEQYF TGCGCCAGCAGCCTGGGACTAGCGGGAGGTCCCTCCTACGAGCAGTACTTC
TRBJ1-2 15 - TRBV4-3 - CASSQDILSNYGYTF TGCGCCAGCAGCCAAGATATTCTATCTAACTATGGCTACACCTTC
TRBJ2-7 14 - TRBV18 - CASSPDSTAYEQYF TGTGCCAGCTCACCGGACTCGACCGCCTACGAGCAGTACTTC
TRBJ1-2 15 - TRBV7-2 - CASSLGQTASRGYTF TGTGCCAGCAGCTTAGGACAGACGGCTTCTAGGGGCTACACCTTC